This T cell receptor beta chain was sequenced in a study of T cells after yellow fever vaccination. The study's findings and limits: The secondary response peaked faster, at day 5 versus 15, but was weaker. Booster sampling recovered most clones from primary vaccination (roughly 97% CD4, over 75% CD8).

The 5'RACE template-switching step produced TCR cDNA and added a universal primer site and UMIs. TCRdb independently ran MiXCR on the 5' RACE reads; one entry per CDR3 protein. The sample records a few hundred thousand distinct CDR3 sequences, 6.5% to 8.5% being singletons. V was pared by 4 bases and J by 3 bases, with 6 bases between. The germline V gene encodes CDR1 DFQATT and CDR2 SNEGSKA (reference sequence). The CDR3 covers 11 residues. To note about this clonotype: Antigen unknown.

The chain has TRBV20-1 and TRBJ1-1, with D maybe TRBD1 (5 bases). The sample here was PBMCs, taken 45 days after the first yellow fever vaccination. This clonotype was sampled from a young man who received the YFV17D yellow fever vaccine. This CDR3 reads CSATGDTEAFF. The CDR3 coding sequence is TGCAGTGCTACGGGGGACACTGAAGCTTTCTTT.